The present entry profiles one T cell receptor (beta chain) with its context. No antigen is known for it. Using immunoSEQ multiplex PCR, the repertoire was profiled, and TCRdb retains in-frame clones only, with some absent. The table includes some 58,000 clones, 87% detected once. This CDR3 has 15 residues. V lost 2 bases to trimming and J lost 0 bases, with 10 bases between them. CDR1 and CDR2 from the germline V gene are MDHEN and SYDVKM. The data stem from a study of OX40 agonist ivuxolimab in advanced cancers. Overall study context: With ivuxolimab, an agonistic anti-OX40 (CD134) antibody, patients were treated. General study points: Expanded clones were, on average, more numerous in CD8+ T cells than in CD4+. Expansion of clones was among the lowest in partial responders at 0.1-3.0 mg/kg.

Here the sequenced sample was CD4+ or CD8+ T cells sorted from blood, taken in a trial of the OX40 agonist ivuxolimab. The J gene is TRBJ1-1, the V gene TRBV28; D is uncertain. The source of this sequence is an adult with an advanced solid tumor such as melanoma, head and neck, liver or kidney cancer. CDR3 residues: CASSLGGIMNTEAFF. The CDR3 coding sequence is TGTGCCAGCAGTTTAGGTGGAATTATGAACACTGAAGCTTTCTTT.